A selection of T cell receptor beta chains follows, all from one sample in a study of tumor-infiltrating lymphocytes in localized non-small cell lung cancer. Profiled with immunoSEQ multiplex PCR; TCRdb holds only in-frame clones, not every one. The table shows approximately 13,000 clones, with 60% to 85% occurring only once. The sample taken for sequencing was lung tumor tissue. The receptors derive from a human donor with non-small cell lung cancer. Each CDR3 is given without its conserved first and last residue.

TRBV11-2	ASSHLAGGLYEQY
TRBV4-2	ASSQEKRWGKAVVSYNEQF
TRBV7-2	ASSLGQGEDFNSPLH
TRBV7-2	ASSSQGADTQY
TRBV6-1	ASDPGRTYGYT
TRBV1	TSSHWRLYEQY
TRBV10-1	ASSLGCLGDGRSEQF
TRBV19	ASSIRTSGRDNEQF
TRBV6-5	ASSPLGGGTDTQY
TRBV7-2	ASSIGGGVYEQY
TRBV6-6	ASRDREGGSYEQY
TRBV10-3	AISPLAGGLQETQY
TRBV6-1	ASSAGTGVEKLF
TRBV5-4	ASSSGTLGKTEAF
TRBV25-1	ASSESNINIQY
TRBV7-9	ASSLAGGGPSFEQY
TRBV29-1	SAGQPNTEAF
TRBV6-1	ASSPRTSGGGEQY
TRBV27	ASSPGRGNYGYT
TRBV6-5	ASTPLGVDTQY
TRBV7-8	ASSLVVDGETQY
TRBV7-8	ASSLVPTAGRTTGELF
TRBV5-1	ASSLRDYLLYNEQF
TRBV25-1	ASTGDARQYNEQF
TRBV7-6	ASSSIRGGYT
TRBV7-2	ASSYGDSGNTIY
TRBV6-5	ASGGGADSPLH
TRBV5-4	ASSLVGRPNTEAF
TRBV7-3	ASSRGTVNTEAF
TRBV7-6	ASSLVGTGSLSGNTIY
TRBV30	AWSVRGLALTGELF
TRBV6-5	ASTRRGEGPETQY
TRBV10-3	ATRLAEVTDTQY
TRBV7-8	ASSLLAPWGGLKGNEQF
TRBV2	ASTLSRDRGNNEQF
TRBV5-4	ASSQGGAYEQY
TRBV5-1	ASSLGSGLVTYEQY
TRBV4-3	ASSQDSRPSTEAF
TRBV6-5	ASSPRRTSGDTQY
TRBV18	ASSSGTGGSYEQY
TRBV7-7	ASSLDREGKQF
TRBV28	ASKFSGGLGQGLYGYT
TRBV4-3	ASSQGAGTVPEKLF
TRBV7-2	ASSSWVRETQY
TRBV7-7	ASSPDSVETQY
TRBV7-2	ASSLASASQETQY
TRBV4-2	ASSQDVRTGRNTGELF
TRBV19	ASRGQQETQY
TRBV28	ASSNGQRGNQPQH
TRBV6-6	ASSKSDSYGYT
TRBV6-1	ASSADRGSSEAF
TRBV7-9	ASSTGTTHSGGYT
TRBV5-5	ASSSGTGPYSTDTQY
TRBV19	ASSRPGHPNTEAF
TRBV7-2	ASSSGLAGAAQY
TRBV5-1	ASSLAASGTGELF
TRBV19	ASRIRATGIRYGYT
TRBV30	AWSVGFGRAQPQH